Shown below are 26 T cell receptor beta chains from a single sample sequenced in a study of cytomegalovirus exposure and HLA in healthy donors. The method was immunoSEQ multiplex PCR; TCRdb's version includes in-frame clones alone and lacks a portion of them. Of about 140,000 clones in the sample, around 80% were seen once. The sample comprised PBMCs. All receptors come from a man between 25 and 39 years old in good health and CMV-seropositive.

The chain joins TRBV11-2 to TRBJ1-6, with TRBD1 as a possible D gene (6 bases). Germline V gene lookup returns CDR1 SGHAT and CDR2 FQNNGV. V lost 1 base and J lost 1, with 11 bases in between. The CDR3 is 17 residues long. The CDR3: CASSLGSDRSYNSPLHF. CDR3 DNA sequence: TGTGCCAGCAGCTTAGGTTCAGACAGGTCCTATAATTCACCCCTCCACTTT.

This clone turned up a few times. The CDR3 nucleotides are TGTGCCAGCAGCGAACAGGGGTGGGATTCACCCCTCCACTTT. Protein product: CASSEQGWDSPLHF. The V call is TRBV11-3, the J call TRBJ1-6; 7 positions match TRBD1. The CDR3 length is 14 residues. The V gene's germline CDR1 is SGHNT and CDR2 YENEEA. Germline trimming cut 5 bases from V and 8 bases from J; bases unmatched to any gene: 6. The entire variable domain, with the rest obtained from reference TRBV11-3 and TRBJ1-6, is as follows: EAGVVQSPRYKIIEKKQPVAFWCNPISGHNTLYWYLQNLGQGPELLIRYENEEAVDDSQLPKDRFSAERLKGVDSTLKIQPAELGDSAVYLCASSEQGWDSPLHFGNGTRLTVT.

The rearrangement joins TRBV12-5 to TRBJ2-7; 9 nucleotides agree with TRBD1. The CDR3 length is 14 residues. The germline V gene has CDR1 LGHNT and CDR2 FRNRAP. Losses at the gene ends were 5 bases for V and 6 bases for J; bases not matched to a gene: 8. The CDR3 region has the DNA TGTGCTAGTGGTCAGGGGACAGGGTCGGTCGAGCAGTACTTC. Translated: CASGQGTGSVEQYF.

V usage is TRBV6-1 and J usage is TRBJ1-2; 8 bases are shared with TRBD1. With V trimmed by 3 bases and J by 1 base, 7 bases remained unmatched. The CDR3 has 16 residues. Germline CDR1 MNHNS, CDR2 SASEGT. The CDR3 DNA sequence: TGTGCCAGCAGTGACGACAGGGGCGCCTTTAACTATGGCTACACCTTC. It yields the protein CASSDDRGAFNYGYTF.

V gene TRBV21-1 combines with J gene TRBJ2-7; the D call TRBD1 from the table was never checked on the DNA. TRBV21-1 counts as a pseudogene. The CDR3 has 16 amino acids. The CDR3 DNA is TGTGCCAGCAGCGAAGGGGCCAGGGGGGAAGCGTTCGAGCAGTACTTC. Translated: CASSEGARGEAFEQYF.

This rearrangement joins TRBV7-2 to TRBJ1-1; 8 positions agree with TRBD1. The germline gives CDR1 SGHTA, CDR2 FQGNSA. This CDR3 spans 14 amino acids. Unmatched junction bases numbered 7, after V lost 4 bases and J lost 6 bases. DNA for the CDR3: TGTGCCAGCAGCTCGGACAGGGTGACGGCTGAAGCTTTCTTT. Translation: CASSSDRVTAEAFF.

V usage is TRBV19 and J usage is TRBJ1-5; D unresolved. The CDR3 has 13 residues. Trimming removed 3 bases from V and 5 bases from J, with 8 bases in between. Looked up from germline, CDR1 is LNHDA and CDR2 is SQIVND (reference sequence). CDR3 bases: TGTGCCAGTAGTATCCTGGCCGATCAGCCCCAGCATTTT. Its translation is CASSILADQPQHF.

Written as DNA, the CDR3 is TGTGCCAGCAGCTCCCCGACCGGGACAGAGCAGCATTTT. Protein product: CASSSPTGTEQHF. This rearrangement joins TRBV7-9 to TRBJ1-5; TRBD1 agrees at 7 bases. Germline assignment: CDR1 SEHNR and CDR2 FQNEAQ (reference sequence). V dropped 4 bases and J dropped 13; count of bases not matched to a gene: 10. This CDR3 has 13 residues.

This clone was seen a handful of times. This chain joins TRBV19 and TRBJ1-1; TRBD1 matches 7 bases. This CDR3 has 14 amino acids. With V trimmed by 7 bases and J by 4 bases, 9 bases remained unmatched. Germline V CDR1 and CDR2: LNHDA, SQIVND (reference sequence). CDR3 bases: TGTGCCAGTACCCTGGGACAGTCCCCCACTGAAGCTTTCTTT. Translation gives CASTLGQSPTEAFF.

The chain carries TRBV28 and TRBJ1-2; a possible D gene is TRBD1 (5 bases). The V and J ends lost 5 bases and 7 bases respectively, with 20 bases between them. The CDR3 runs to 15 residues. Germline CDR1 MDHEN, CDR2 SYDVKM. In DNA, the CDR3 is TGTGCCAGCAGTAACCCCCGTTTGGGGGAGGCTGGCTACACCTTC. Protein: CASSNPRLGEAGYTF.

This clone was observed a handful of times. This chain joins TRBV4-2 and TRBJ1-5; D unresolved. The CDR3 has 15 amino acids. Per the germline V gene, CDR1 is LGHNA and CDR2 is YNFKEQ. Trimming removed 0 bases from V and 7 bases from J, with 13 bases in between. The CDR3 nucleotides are TGTGCCAGCAGCCAAGATACGGGGTCGGGGCAGCCCCAGCATTTT. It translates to CASSQDTGSGQPQHF.

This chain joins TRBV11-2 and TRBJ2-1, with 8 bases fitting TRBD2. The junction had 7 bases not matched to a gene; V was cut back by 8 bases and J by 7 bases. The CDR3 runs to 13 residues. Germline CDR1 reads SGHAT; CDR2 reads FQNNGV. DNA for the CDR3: TGTGCCAGCGGAGCGGGAGTTTTGAATGAGCAGTTCTTC. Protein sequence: CASGAGVLNEQFF.

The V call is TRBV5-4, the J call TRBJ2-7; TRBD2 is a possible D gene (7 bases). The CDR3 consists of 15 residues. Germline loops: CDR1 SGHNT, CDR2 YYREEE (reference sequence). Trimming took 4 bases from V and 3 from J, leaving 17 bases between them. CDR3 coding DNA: TGTGCCAGCAGCCGAGGAGGGGGGACTAACTACGAGCAGTACTTC. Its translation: CASSRGGGTNYEQYF.

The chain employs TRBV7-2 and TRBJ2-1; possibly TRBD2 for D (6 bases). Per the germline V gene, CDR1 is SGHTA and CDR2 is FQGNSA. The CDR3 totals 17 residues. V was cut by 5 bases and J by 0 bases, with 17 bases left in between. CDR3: CASSAGRGFSSYNEQFF. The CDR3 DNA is TGTGCCAGCAGCGCGGGACGAGGGTTTAGCTCCTACAATGAGCAGTTCTTC. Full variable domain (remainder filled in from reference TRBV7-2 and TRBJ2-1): GAGVSQSPSNKVTEKGKDVELRCDPISGHTALYWYRQSLGQGLEFLIYFQGNSAPDKSGLPSDRFSAERTGGSVSTLTIQRTQQEDSAVYLCASSAGRGFSSYNEQFFGPGTRLTVL.

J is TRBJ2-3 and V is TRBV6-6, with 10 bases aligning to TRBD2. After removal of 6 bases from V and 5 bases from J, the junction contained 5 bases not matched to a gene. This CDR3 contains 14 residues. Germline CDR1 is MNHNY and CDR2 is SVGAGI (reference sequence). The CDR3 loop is CASRLAGRGDTQYF. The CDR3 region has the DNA TGTGCCAGCAGACTAGCGGGGAGGGGAGATACGCAGTATTTT.

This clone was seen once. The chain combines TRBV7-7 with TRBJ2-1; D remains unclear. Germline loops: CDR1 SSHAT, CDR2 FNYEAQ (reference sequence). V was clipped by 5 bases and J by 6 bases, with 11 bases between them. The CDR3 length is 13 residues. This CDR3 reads CASSVSLGNEQFF. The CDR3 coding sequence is TGTGCCAGCAGCGTTAGCCTCGGCAATGAGCAGTTCTTC. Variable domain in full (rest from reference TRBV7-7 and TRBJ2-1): GAGVSQSPRYKVTKRGQDVTLRCDPISSHATLYWYQQALGQGPEFLTYFNYEAQPDKSGLPSDRFSAERPEGSISTLTIQRTEQRDSAMYRCASSVSLGNEQFFGPGTRLTVL.

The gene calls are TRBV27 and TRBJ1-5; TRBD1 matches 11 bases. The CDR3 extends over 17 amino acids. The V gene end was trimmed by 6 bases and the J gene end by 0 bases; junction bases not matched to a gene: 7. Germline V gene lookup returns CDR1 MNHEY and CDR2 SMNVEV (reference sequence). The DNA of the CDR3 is TGTGCCAGCAGCGGGGACAGGGGGGCAACTAGCAATCAGCCCCAGCATTTT. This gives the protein CASSGDRGATSNQPQHF.

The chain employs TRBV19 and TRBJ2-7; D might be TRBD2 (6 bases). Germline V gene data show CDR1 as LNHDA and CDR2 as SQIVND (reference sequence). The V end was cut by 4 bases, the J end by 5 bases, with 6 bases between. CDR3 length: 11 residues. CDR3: CASSRGDEQYF. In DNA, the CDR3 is TGTGCCAGTAGTAGGGGGGACGAGCAGTACTTC.

CDR3 sequence: CASSLLRTWDTGELFF. CDR3 nucleotides: TGTGCCAGCAGTTTACTGAGGACATGGGACACCGGGGAGCTGTTTTTT. The chain recombines TRBV27 with TRBJ2-2; tentative D call: TRBD1 (5 bases). The CDR3 is 16 residues long. Trimming left V 2 bases short and J 3 bases short, with 13 bases between. CDR1 and CDR2 (germline): MNHEY, SMNVEV (reference sequence).

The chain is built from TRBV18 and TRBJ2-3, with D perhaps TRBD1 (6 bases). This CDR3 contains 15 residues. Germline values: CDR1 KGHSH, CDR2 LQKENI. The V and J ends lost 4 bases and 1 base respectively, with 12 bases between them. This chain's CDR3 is CASSLPGQGTDTQYF. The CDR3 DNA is TGTGCCAGCTCACTGCCGGGACAAGGCACAGATACGCAGTATTTT.

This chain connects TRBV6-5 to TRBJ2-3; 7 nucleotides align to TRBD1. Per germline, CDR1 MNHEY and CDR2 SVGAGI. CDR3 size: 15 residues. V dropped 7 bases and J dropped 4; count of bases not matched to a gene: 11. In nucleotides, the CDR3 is TGTGCCAGCAACTTCGGGACAGACAGGGCAGATACGCAGTATTTT. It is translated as CASNFGTDRADTQYF.

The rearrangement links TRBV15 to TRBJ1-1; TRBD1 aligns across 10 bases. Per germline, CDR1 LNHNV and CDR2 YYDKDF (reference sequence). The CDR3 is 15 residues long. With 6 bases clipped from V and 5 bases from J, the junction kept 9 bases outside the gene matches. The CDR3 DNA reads TGTGCCACCAGGCCCGGGACAGGGGCGGGGACTGAAGCTTTCTTT. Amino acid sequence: CATRPGTGAGTEAFF.

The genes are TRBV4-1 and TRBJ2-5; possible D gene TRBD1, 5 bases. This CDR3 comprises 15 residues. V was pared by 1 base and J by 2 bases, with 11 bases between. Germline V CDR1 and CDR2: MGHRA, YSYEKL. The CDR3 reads CASSQVGVIQETQYF. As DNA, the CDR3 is TGCGCCAGCAGCCAAGTAGGGGTGATTCAAGAGACCCAGTACTTC.

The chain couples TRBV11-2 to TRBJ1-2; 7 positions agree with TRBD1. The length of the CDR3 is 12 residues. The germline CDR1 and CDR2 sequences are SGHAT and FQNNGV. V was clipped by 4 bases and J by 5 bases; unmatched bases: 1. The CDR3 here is CASSSQGYGYTF. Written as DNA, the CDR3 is TGTGCCAGCAGCTCACAGGGGTATGGCTACACCTTC.

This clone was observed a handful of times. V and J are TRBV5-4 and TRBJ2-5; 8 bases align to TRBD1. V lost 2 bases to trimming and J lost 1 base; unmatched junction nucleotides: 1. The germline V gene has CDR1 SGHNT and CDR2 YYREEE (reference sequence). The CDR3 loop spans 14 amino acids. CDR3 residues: CASSFGQGQETQYF. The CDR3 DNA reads TGTGCCAGCAGCTTCGGACAGGGCCAAGAGACCCAGTACTTC. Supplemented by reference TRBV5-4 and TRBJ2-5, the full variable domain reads ETGVTQSPTHLIKTRGQQVTLRCSSQSGHNTVSWYQQALGQGPQFIFQYYREEENGRGNFPPRFSGLQFPNYSSELNVNALELDDSALYLCASSFGQGQETQYFGPGTRLLVL.

CDR3 in DNA: TGTGCCAGCAGCTTAGGGGCCACCCGGGGGACCCAGTACTTC. Translating it yields CASSLGATRGTQYF. The genes are TRBV7-2 and TRBJ2-5; D is perhaps TRBD2 (5 bases). CDR1 and CDR2 (germline): SGHTA, FQGNSA. This CDR3 spans 14 amino acids. V lost 1 base and J 7 bases, leaving 13 bases between the germline ends.